This is a list of T cell receptor beta chains from one sample in a study of blood T cell repertoires in COVID-19. Here immunoSEQ multiplex PCR was the method, and the copy in TCRdb shows in-frame clones only, minus some. Of 70,000 to 95,000 clones listed, roughly 87% are singletons. The source material was peripheral blood. Receptors were obtained from a man in his forties or fifties with acute or convalescent COVID-19. The CDR3 runs from the conserved cysteine through the conserved F or W. D genes are given only for firm matches. Where a row states a size, it is once, few, many or the class of an expanded clone; other rows omit it.

d_gene: TRBD2; v_gene: TRBV10-3; abundance: NA; j_gene: TRBJ2-3; CDR3aa: CAISESASGTTDTQYF; CDR3nt: TGTGCCATCAGTGAGTCGGCTAGCGGGACTACAGATACGCAGTATTTT
d_gene: NA; v_gene: TRBV18; abundance: NA; j_gene: TRBJ1-1; CDR3aa: CASSSEVSNTEAFF; CDR3nt: TGTGCCAGCTCATCCGAGGTCTCGAACACTGAAGCTTTCTTT
d_gene: NA; v_gene: TRBV19; abundance: once; j_gene: TRBJ1-6; CDR3aa: CASSMAASYNSPLHF; CDR3nt: TGTGCCAGTAGTATGGCGGCGTCCTATAATTCACCCCTCCACTTT
d_gene: NA; v_gene: TRBV7-9; abundance: NA; j_gene: TRBJ2-3; CDR3aa: CASSLVVQGTDTQYF; CDR3nt: TGTGCCAGCAGCTTAGTGGTCCAGGGGACAGATACGCAGTATTTT
d_gene: TRBD1; v_gene: TRBV19; abundance: NA; j_gene: TRBJ1-3; CDR3aa: CASSLDRGNTIYF; CDR3nt: TGTGCCAGCAGCCTGGACAGGGGAAACACCATATATTTT
d_gene: NA; v_gene: TRBV4-1; abundance: NA; j_gene: TRBJ2-6; CDR3aa: CASSLRTPTSTGANVLTF; CDR3nt: TGCGCCAGCAGCCTCCGGACGCCTACTAGTACTGGGGCCAACGTCCTGACTTTC
d_gene: NA; v_gene: TRBV30; abundance: NA; j_gene: TRBJ1-1; CDR3aa: CAWTLGGDTEAFF; CDR3nt: TGTGCCTGGACCCTAGGGGGTGACACTGAAGCTTTCTTT
d_gene: TRBD2; v_gene: TRBV19; abundance: few; j_gene: TRBJ2-2; CDR3aa: CASSGGLSGTPNTGELFF; CDR3nt: TGTGCCAGTAGTGGGGGGTTAAGCGGGACCCCGAACACCGGGGAGCTGTTTTTT
d_gene: NA; v_gene: TRBV27; abundance: NA; j_gene: TRBJ2-7; CDR3aa: CASSYRRAYEQYF; CDR3nt: TGTGCCAGCAGTTATAGGAGAGCCTACGAGCAGTACTTC
d_gene: NA; v_gene: TRBV27; abundance: NA; j_gene: TRBJ1-1; CDR3aa: CASSSRGAGLNTEAFF; CDR3nt: TGTGCCAGCAGCAGCAGGGGTGCCGGTTTGAACACTGAAGCTTTCTTT
d_gene: NA; v_gene: TRBV28; abundance: NA; j_gene: TRBJ1-4; CDR3aa: CASSFTWGANEKLFF; CDR3nt: TGTGCCAGCAGTTTTACTTGGGGGGCTAATGAAAAACTGTTTTTT
d_gene: NA; v_gene: TRBV3-1/TRBV3-2; abundance: NA; j_gene: TRBJ2-2; CDR3aa: CASSQKQGSNTGELFF; CDR3nt: TGTGCCAGCAGCCAAAAACAGGGATCGAACACCGGGGAGCTGTTTTTT
d_gene: TRBD1; v_gene: TRBV9; abundance: NA; j_gene: TRBJ2-1; CDR3aa: CASSEGGQEYNEQFF; CDR3nt: TGTGCCAGCAGCGAGGGGGGACAGGAGTACAATGAGCAGTTCTTC
d_gene: TRBD2; v_gene: TRBV19; abundance: few; j_gene: TRBJ2-1; CDR3aa: CASSITPSGYYNEQFF; CDR3nt: TGTGCCAGTAGTATAACCCCTAGCGGTTATTACAATGAGCAGTTCTTC
d_gene: NA; v_gene: TRBV5-1; abundance: NA; j_gene: TRBJ1-2; CDR3aa: CASSPNDSTGYTF; CDR3nt: TGCGCCAGCAGCCCTAACGACAGTACGGGCTACACCTTC
d_gene: NA; v_gene: TRBV6-2/TRBV6-3; abundance: NA; j_gene: TRBJ1-5; CDR3aa: CASSSGFNQPQHF; CDR3nt: TGTGCCAGCAGTTCCGGGTTTAATCAGCCCCAGCATTTT
d_gene: TRBD1; v_gene: TRBV3-1/TRBV3-2; abundance: NA; j_gene: TRBJ2-3; CDR3aa: CASEKGVSGGHTDTQYF; CDR3nt: TGTGCCAGCGAAAAAGGGGTATCAGGGGGCCACACAGATACGCAGTATTTT
d_gene: TRBD1; v_gene: TRBV7-9; abundance: NA; j_gene: TRBJ1-1; CDR3aa: CASSEGTVGITEAFF; CDR3nt: TGTGCCAGCAGCGAAGGGACAGTCGGAATCACTGAAGCTTTCTTT
d_gene: TRBD1; v_gene: TRBV5-1; abundance: NA; j_gene: TRBJ1-6; CDR3aa: CASSSGTDNSPLHF; CDR3nt: TGCGCCAGCAGCTCCGGGACAGATAATTCACCCCTCCACTTT
d_gene: TRBD2; v_gene: TRBV19; abundance: NA; j_gene: TRBJ2-2; CDR3aa: CASTHAGLAGPNTGELFF; CDR3nt: TGTGCCAGTACCCATGCGGGACTAGCGGGACCTAACACCGGGGAGCTGTTTTTT
d_gene: NA; v_gene: TRBV28; abundance: NA; j_gene: TRBJ1-4; CDR3aa: CASSLMRDSNEKLFF; CDR3nt: TGTGCCAGCAGTTTAATGCGGGATTCTAATGAAAAACTGTTTTTT
d_gene: NA; v_gene: TRBV5-1; abundance: few; j_gene: TRBJ2-1; CDR3aa: CASSLGDPTRDEQFF; CDR3nt: TGCGCCAGCAGCTTGGGCGACCCTACCAGGGATGAGCAGTTCTTC
d_gene: NA; v_gene: TRBV9; abundance: NA; j_gene: TRBJ2-1; CDR3aa: CASSVDILEGEQFF; CDR3nt: TGTGCCAGCAGCGTAGATATACTAGAGGGTGAGCAGTTCTTC
d_gene: TRBD1; v_gene: TRBV24-1; abundance: NA; j_gene: TRBJ2-5; CDR3aa: CATSDRALTGGIQETQYF; CDR3nt: TGTGCCACCAGTGACCGAGCCCTGACAGGGGGGATCCAAGAGACCCAGTACTTC
d_gene: TRBD1; v_gene: TRBV4-3; abundance: NA; j_gene: TRBJ2-1; CDR3aa: CASSQDRTGESNEQFF; CDR3nt: TGCGCCAGCAGCCAAGACAGGACAGGGGAATCGAATGAGCAGTTCTTC
d_gene: TRBD1; v_gene: TRBV3-1/TRBV3-2; abundance: NA; j_gene: TRBJ1-2; CDR3aa: CASSQLTGDGYTF; CDR3nt: TGTGCCAGCAGCCAACTTACAGGGGATGGCTACACCTTC
d_gene: TRBD2; v_gene: TRBV5-4; abundance: NA; j_gene: TRBJ2-7; CDR3aa: CASSASSGIREQYF; CDR3nt: TGTGCCAGCAGCGCCTCTAGCGGGATTCGCGAGCAGTACTTC
d_gene: TRBD1; v_gene: TRBV2; abundance: NA; j_gene: TRBJ1-1; CDR3aa: CASGSTGGKGSTFF; CDR3nt: TGTGCCAGCGGGTCGACAGGGGGCAAAGGCTCAACTTTCTTT
d_gene: NA; v_gene: TRBV6-5; abundance: NA; j_gene: TRBJ2-7; CDR3aa: CASSPMDSHYEQYF; CDR3nt: TGTGCCAGCAGTCCCATGGACAGCCACTACGAGCAGTACTTC
d_gene: NA; v_gene: TRBV11-2; abundance: NA; j_gene: TRBJ1-2; CDR3aa: CASSFFQRANYGYTF; CDR3nt: TGTGCCAGCAGCTTTTTCCAGCGAGCTAACTATGGCTACACCTTC
d_gene: TRBD1; v_gene: TRBV4-2; abundance: NA; j_gene: TRBJ1-5; CDR3aa: CASSLYTGDGQPQHF; CDR3nt: TGTGCCAGCAGCCTGTACACAGGGGACGGTCAGCCCCAGCATTTT
d_gene: NA; v_gene: TRBV12-3/TRBV12-4; abundance: NA; j_gene: TRBJ2-7; CDR3aa: CASRRTSTYEQYF; CDR3nt: TGTGCCAGCAGGAGGACTTCGACGTACGAGCAGTACTTC
d_gene: TRBD2; v_gene: TRBV30; abundance: few; j_gene: TRBJ2-7; CDR3aa: CAWSWEREVSYEQYF; CDR3nt: TGTGCCTGGAGTTGGGAGCGGGAGGTCTCCTACGAGCAGTACTTC
d_gene: NA; v_gene: TRBV5-1; abundance: NA; j_gene: TRBJ1-1; CDR3aa: CASSFGGDTEAFF; CDR3nt: TGCGCCAGCAGCTTCGGGGGGGACACTGAAGCTTTCTTT
d_gene: NA; v_gene: TRBV6-6; abundance: NA; j_gene: TRBJ1-5; CDR3aa: CASSPREGPQHF; CDR3nt: TGTGCCAGCAGTCCTCGTGAGGGGCCCCAGCATTTT
d_gene: TRBD1; v_gene: TRBV9; abundance: NA; j_gene: TRBJ2-5; CDR3aa: CASSIGTADLETQYF; CDR3nt: TGTGCCAGCAGCATCGGGACAGCAGACCTAGAGACCCAGTACTTC
d_gene: NA; v_gene: TRBV19; abundance: once; j_gene: TRBJ1-2; CDR3aa: CASSTSRLYGYTF; CDR3nt: TGTGCCAGTAGTACGTCCCGACTCTATGGCTACACCTTC
d_gene: TRBD1; v_gene: TRBV5-5; abundance: NA; j_gene: TRBJ2-7; CDR3aa: CASSLEFSTGGSYEQYF; CDR3nt: TGTGCCAGCAGCTTGGAATTTTCGACAGGGGGGTCCTACGAGCAGTACTTC
d_gene: NA; v_gene: TRBV5-1; abundance: NA; j_gene: TRBJ2-5; CDR3aa: CASSPGNAGETQYF; CDR3nt: TGCGCCAGCAGCCCCGGAAATGCAGGGGAGACCCAGTACTTC
d_gene: NA; v_gene: TRBV5-4; abundance: NA; j_gene: TRBJ1-2; CDR3aa: CASSPFQANYGYTF; CDR3nt: TGTGCCAGCAGTCCCTTCCAGGCTAACTATGGCTACACCTTC
d_gene: TRBD1; v_gene: TRBV10-2; abundance: NA; j_gene: TRBJ1-5; CDR3aa: CASSQPGRGGQGRGYSNQPQHF; CDR3nt: TGCGCCAGCAGTCAACCCGGTAGGGGCGGACAGGGTAGGGGGTATAGCAATCAGCCCCAGCATTTT
d_gene: TRBD1; v_gene: TRBV4-2; abundance: NA; j_gene: TRBJ2-7; CDR3aa: CASSLEGQVYEQYF; CDR3nt: TGTGCCAGCAGCCTTGAAGGACAGGTCTACGAGCAGTACTTC
d_gene: NA; v_gene: TRBV7-9; abundance: NA; j_gene: TRBJ1-1; CDR3aa: CASSSFLRGSGEAFF; CDR3nt: TGTGCCAGCAGCTCCTTCCTCAGGGGAAGTGGTGAAGCTTTCTTT
d_gene: NA; v_gene: TRBV7-2; abundance: NA; j_gene: TRBJ1-6; CDR3aa: CASSPQAHYNSPLHF; CDR3nt: TGTGCCAGCAGCCCTCAAGCCCATTATAATTCACCCCTCCACTTT
d_gene: TRBD2; v_gene: TRBV5-1; abundance: NA; j_gene: TRBJ2-2; CDR3aa: CASSLDGRAAGELFF; CDR3nt: TGCGCCAGCAGCTTGGACGGGAGGGCCGCCGGGGAGCTGTTTTTT
d_gene: TRBD2; v_gene: TRBV5-1; abundance: NA; j_gene: TRBJ2-2; CDR3aa: CASSFGLAGTETGELFF; CDR3nt: TGCGCCAGCAGCTTCGGACTAGCGGGAACGGAAACCGGGGAGCTGTTTTTT
d_gene: TRBD1; v_gene: TRBV4-1; abundance: once; j_gene: TRBJ1-2; CDR3aa: CASSQPGQSNYGYTF; CDR3nt: TGCGCCAGCAGCCAGCCGGGACAGAGCAACTATGGCTACACCTTC
d_gene: NA; v_gene: TRBV19; abundance: NA; j_gene: TRBJ2-3; CDR3aa: CASSAFGGNYLWTQYF; CDR3nt: TGTGCCAGTAGTGCCTTTGGCGGGAACTATTTGTGGACGCAGTATTTT
d_gene: NA; v_gene: TRBV6-5; abundance: NA; j_gene: TRBJ1-3; CDR3aa: CASSFSSGENTIYF; CDR3nt: TGTGCCAGCAGTTTTAGTTCAGGGGAAAACACCATATATTTT
d_gene: TRBD1; v_gene: TRBV6-6; abundance: NA; j_gene: TRBJ2-4; CDR3aa: CASSGQGDIQYF; CDR3nt: TGTGCCAGCAGCGGACAGGGAGACATTCAGTACTTC